The 25 T cell receptor beta chains below come from one sample, sequenced in a study of blood T cell repertoires in COVID-19. Here immunoSEQ multiplex PCR was the method, and the copy in TCRdb shows in-frame clones only, minus some. The data contain approximately 190,000 clones, approximately 84% of them seen just once; the ten biggest clones take up approximately 6.9%. The sample was peripheral blood. The receptor set was obtained from a human donor with acute or convalescent COVID-19. The donor label of this sample is uncertain.

This clone appeared a few times. The chain is built from TRBV30 and TRBJ2-7; 9 positions match TRBD2. V dropped 5 bases and J dropped 6; count of bases not matched to a gene: 2. The CDR3 extends over 11 amino acids. Germline V CDR1 and CDR2: GTSNPN, SVGIG (reference sequence). The CDR3 DNA is TGTGCCTGGCTAGCGGGACGCGAGCAGTACTTC. This encodes CAWLAGREQYF.

V usage is TRBV6-5 and J usage is TRBJ2-2, with a tentative D call TRBD2 (6 bases). Trimming shortened V by 3 bases and J by 3 bases, and 14 bases separated the two germline ends. There are 16 residues in the CDR3. In germline, CDR1 is MNHEY, CDR2 SVGAGI. The CDR3 loop is CASSYSSGQYTGELFF. DNA for the CDR3: TGTGCCAGCAGTTATTCAAGCGGGCAGTACACCGGGGAGCTGTTTTTT.

This clone was observed a handful of times. The chain's CDR3 is CASSPGGGSPQETQYF. CDR3 coding DNA: TGTGCCAGCAGTCCCGGTGGGGGGTCCCCACAAGAGACCCAGTACTTC. This sequence joins TRBV27 and TRBJ2-5, with a possible D match to TRBD2 (6 bases). The germline V and J ends were trimmed by 5 bases and 2 bases, with 18 bases remaining between them. The CDR3 totals 16 residues. In germline, CDR1 is MNHEY, CDR2 SMNVEV (reference sequence).

The CDR3: CASSTVARTSTDTQYF. CDR3 nucleotides: TGTGCCAGTAGTACGGTAGCGCGTACGAGCACAGATACGCAGTATTTT. This chain connects TRBV19 to TRBJ2-3; D perhaps matches TRBD2 (5 bases). Trimming removed 4 bases at V and 0 bases at J, with 14 bases between. Per the germline V gene, CDR1 is LNHDA and CDR2 is SQIVND (reference sequence). This CDR3 spans 16 amino acids.

This clone was seen a single time. The genes are TRBV7-2 and TRBJ2-1; D perhaps matches TRBD1 (5 bases). The CDR3 totals 14 residues. The germline V gene has CDR1 SGHTA and CDR2 FQGNSA. V lost 3 bases and J 8 bases, leaving 14 bases between the germline ends. The CDR3 reads CASSFSLGPYEQFF. In DNA form, the CDR3 reads TGTGCCAGCAGCTTCTCTCTGGGGCCCTATGAGCAGTTCTTC.

J is TRBJ2-2 and V is TRBV5-1; perhaps TRBD1 as D (6 bases). CDR1 and CDR2 (germline): SGHRS, YFSETQ. The CDR3 extends over 15 amino acids. Trimming removed 4 bases at V and 0 bases at J, with 10 bases between. CDR3 DNA: TGCGCCAGCAGCCCGACAGGAGCGAACACCGGGGAGCTGTTTTTT. As protein: CASSPTGANTGELFF.

The V gene is TRBV10-2, the J gene TRBJ2-1; D is uncertain. In germline, CDR1 is WSHSY, CDR2 SAAADI. CDR3 size: 14 residues. Trimming shortened V by 2 bases and J by 5 bases, and 10 bases separated the two germline ends. The CDR3 here is CASSETKANNEQFF. The CDR3 nucleotides read TGCGCCAGCAGTGAGACTAAGGCGAACAATGAGCAGTTCTTC.

The chain recombines TRBV30 with TRBJ1-2; 7 bases match TRBD1. V lost 0 bases and J lost 3; bases outside the gene matches: 7. The CDR3 covers 15 residues. Germline CDR1 is GTSNPN and CDR2 is SVGIG (reference sequence). The CDR3 here is CAWSVTTQGDYGYTF. The CDR3 nucleotides read TGTGCCTGGAGTGTGACCACGCAGGGGGACTATGGCTACACCTTC. The full variable domain, with the rest looked up from reference TRBV30 and TRBJ1-2, is SQTIHQWPATLVQPVGSPLSLECTVEGTSNPNLYWYRQAAGRGLQLLFYSVGIGQISSEVPQNLSASRPQDRQFILSSKKLLLSDSGFYLCAWSVTTQGDYGYTFGSGTRLTVV.

The gene calls are TRBV12-3 or TRBV12-4 and TRBJ1-1; D gene ambiguous. Trimming shortened V by 6 bases and J by 5 bases, and 7 bases separated the two germline ends. The CDR3 length is 11 residues. The CDR3 DNA follows: TGTGCCAGCAGACTAGGTACTGAAGCTTTCTTT. Protein sequence: CASRLGTEAFF.

The genes are TRBV2 and TRBJ2-7, with 10 positions matching TRBD1. V was clipped by 2 bases and J by 9 bases; unmatched bases: 13. There are 16 residues in the CDR3. The germline gives CDR1 SNHLY, CDR2 FYNNEI. DNA for the CDR3: TGTGCCAGCAGTGAATCCCCCGGGACAGGGGTATTCGGGCAGTACTTC. Amino acid sequence: CASSESPGTGVFGQYF.

The chain recombines TRBV5-1 with TRBJ2-1, with a tentative D call TRBD1 (5 bases). Germline V gene lookup returns CDR1 SGHRS and CDR2 YFSETQ. Trimming took off 1 base at V and 0 bases at J, with 8 bases between the two ends. This CDR3 comprises 15 residues. Here the CDR3 DNA reads TGCGCCAGCAGCTTGCTAACAGGCTCCTACAATGAGCAGTTCTTC. Protein product: CASSLLTGSYNEQFF.

The chain is built from TRBV28 and TRBJ1-5; 9 nucleotides align to TRBD1. The ends lost 8 bases at V and 2 bases at J; junction bases unmatched: 4. Looked up from germline, CDR1 is MDHEN and CDR2 is SYDVKM. The CDR3 has 14 amino acids. CDR3 coding DNA: TGTGCCAGCCTCGGACAGGGGCGCAATCAGCCCCAGCATTTT. Amino acid sequence: CASLGQGRNQPQHF. Full variable domain (outside the CDR3, taken from reference TRBV28 and TRBJ1-5): DVKVTQSSRYLVKRTGEKVFLECVQDMDHENMFWYRQDPGLGLRLIYFSYDVKMKEKGDIPEGYSVSREKKERFSLILESASTNQTSMYLCASLGQGRNQPQHFGDGTRLSIL.

The chain's CDR3 is CAIRGRSNTGELFF. CDR3 sequence (DNA): TGTGCCATCAGGGGGAGGTCGAACACCGGGGAGCTGTTTTTT. V usage is TRBV10-3 and J usage is TRBJ2-2, with TRBD2 as a possible D gene (6 bases). Germline CDR1 reads ENHRY; CDR2 reads SYGVKD. V lost 6 bases to trimming and J lost 0 bases, with 8 bases between them. This CDR3 region has 14 residues.

Only a few counts were recorded for this clone. Other nucleotide sequences in the sample specify the same CDR3. The chain employs TRBV5-1 and TRBJ1-3; D might be TRBD1 (6 bases). Trimming took 4 bases from V and 1 from J, leaving 12 bases between them. Germline V CDR1 and CDR2: SGHRS, YFSETQ. This CDR3 has 15 amino acids. The CDR3 coding sequence is TGCGCCAGCAGCCCCTACAGGGAGTCTGGAAACACCATATATTTT. Encoded protein: CASSPYRESGNTIYF.

This clone has just one count. The chain couples TRBV18 to TRBJ2-5; D may be TRBD1 (5 bases). Deletions cut 3 bases from V and 9 bases from J, with 8 bases between. The CDR3 is 11 amino acids. The V gene's germline CDR1 is KGHSH and CDR2 LQKENI. CDR3 protein: CASSPVGAQYF. The CDR3 bases are TGTGCCAGCTCACCGGTAGGGGCCCAGTACTTC.

The chain uses TRBV5-1 and TRBJ1-6; TRBD1 matches 11 bases. The V and J ends lost 0 bases and 7 bases, in that order; junction bases with no gene match: 3. Germline V gene lookup returns CDR1 SGHRS and CDR2 YFSETQ. The CDR3 length is 16 residues. CDR3 protein: CASSLEGQGANSPLHF. The CDR3 DNA sequence: TGCGCCAGCAGCTTGGAAGGACAGGGGGCAAATTCACCCCTCCACTTT.

The chain recombines TRBV6-2 or TRBV6-3 with TRBJ1-1, with D possibly being TRBD1 (6 bases). The CDR3 is made up of 17 amino acids. Germline-derived CDR1 and CDR2 are MNHEY and SVGEGT. The V end lost 2 bases, the J end lost 0 bases, and 16 bases lay between the germline ends. DNA of the CDR3: TGTGCCAGCAGTTACGTATCAGGGCAGGGGATGAACACTGAAGCTTTCTTT. As protein: CASSYVSGQGMNTEAFF.

J is TRBJ2-7 and V is TRBV6-5, with TRBD2 identical over 8 bases. CDR3 length: 15 amino acids. J was trimmed by 3 bases and V by 3 bases; bases with no gene match: 7. Germline V CDR1 and CDR2: MNHEY, SVGAGI. The CDR3 reads CASSYHAGGGYEQYF. The DNA of the CDR3 is TGTGCCAGCAGTTATCATGCGGGAGGAGGCTACGAGCAGTACTTC.

The table lists this clone with a few counts. The V and J genes are TRBV28 and TRBJ1-5; D call uncertain. V was shortened by 3 bases and J by 1 base, with 13 bases between the two germline ends. Looked up from germline, CDR1 is MDHEN and CDR2 is SYDVKM. The CDR3 runs 16 residues. CDR3 nucleotide sequence: TGTGCCAGCAGTTTTCGTCGGTCGATCAGCAATCAGCCCCAGCATTTT. Residues: CASSFRRSISNQPQHF. The full variable domain, its missing parts supplied by reference TRBV28 and TRBJ1-5, is DVKVTQSSRYLVKRTGEKVFLECVQDMDHENMFWYRQDPGLGLRLIYFSYDVKMKEKGDIPEGYSVSREKKERFSLILESASTNQTSMYLCASSFRRSISNQPQHFGDGTRLSIL.

In regard to this clone: At one of its ends the junction is not consistent with the germline gene, which may arise from a read error. The J gene is TRBJ2-1, the V gene TRBV6-5; 7 bases match TRBD2. This CDR3 has 14 residues. The germline V gene encodes CDR1 MNHEY and CDR2 SVGAGI. The CDR3 loop is CASNPGTTHNQQFF. The CDR3 DNA follows: TGTGCCAGCAATCCCGGGACTACGCACAATCAGCAGTTCTTC.

There are many counts of this clone. The CDR3 DNA follows: TGTGCCAGCACGGGAGGGCGGACCGGGGAGCTGTTTTTT. This codes for CASTGGRTGELFF. V usage is TRBV5-4 and J usage is TRBJ2-2; TRBD2 matches 8 bases. Germline lookup yields CDR1 SGHNT and CDR2 YYREEE (reference sequence). The J segment lost 5 bases and the V segment lost 6 bases, leaving 3 bases of the junction unmatched. The CDR3 is made up of 13 amino acids.

This rearrangement joins TRBV19 to TRBJ2-5, with D maybe TRBD2 (5 bases). V shed 4 bases and J shed 4 bases, with 16 bases lying between them. CDR3 length equals 15 residues. The germline gives CDR1 LNHDA, CDR2 SQIVND (reference sequence). In nucleotides, the CDR3 is TGTGCCAGTAGTAAGAGGGCCGACCGTACAGAGACCCAGTACTTC. Its protein product is CASSKRADRTETQYF.

The chain combines TRBV4-2 with TRBJ1-2; weak D call: TRBD1 (5 bases). Trimming pared 1 base from V and 0 bases from J, leaving 21 bases between. The CDR3 has 19 amino acids. From germline, CDR1 is LGHNA and CDR2 YNFKEQ. CDR3 region: CASSQAGGTGIGSNYGYTF. CDR3 DNA: TGTGCCAGCAGCCAAGCTGGGGGGACGGGAATAGGGTCTAACTATGGCTACACCTTC.

The chain uses TRBV15 and TRBJ1-1; D perhaps matches TRBD1 (6 bases). V gave up 3 bases and J gave up 2 bases, with 7 bases separating them. The length of the CDR3 is 13 residues. Germline CDR1 reads LNHNV; CDR2 reads YYDKDF (reference sequence). The CDR3 DNA is TGTGCCACCAGCAGGGACAGTAACACTGAAGCTTTCTTT. This sequence encodes CATSRDSNTEAFF.

The chain recombines TRBV11-3 with TRBJ1-1; no definite D call. V was shortened by 0 bases and J by 4 bases, with 6 bases between the two germline ends. Germline assignment: CDR1 SGHNT and CDR2 YENEEA. The CDR3 covers 13 residues. CDR3: CASSLEGSTEAFF. CDR3 DNA: TGTGCCAGCAGCTTAGAAGGGAGCACTGAAGCTTTCTTT.